This T cell receptor (beta chain) was profiled in a study of glioma-infiltrating T cells after dendritic cell vaccination. Study-level information: Monocyte-derived dendritic cells, cultured approximately seven days with IL-4 and GM-CSF, were pulsed with autologous tumor lysate. Three intradermal dendritic cell vaccine injections were given every two weeks.

The germline gives CDR1 MNHEY, CDR2 SVGAGI. The CDR3 is made up of 14 amino acids. Deletions cut 8 bases from V and 1 base from J, with 14 bases between. Documented time point: after dendritic cell vaccination, including at tumor progression/relapse. The PCR used 60 V beta and 13 J beta primers. Assay: immunoSEQ multiplex PCR; the TCRdb copy retains only in-frame clones and omits some. In the table there are about 87,000 clones, 75% to 90% of which are singletons. The genes are TRBV6-5 and TRBJ2-5; possible D gene TRBD2, 5 bases. The sample consisted of blood, taken after dendritic cell vaccination. The clonotype comes from a human donor with glioblastoma. The CDR3 region has the DNA TGTGCCAGCCGAGAGGGCTGGGGCCAAGAGACCCAGTACTTC. It translates to CASREGWGQETQYF.